What follows are 15 T cell receptor beta chains derived from one specimen sequenced in a study of blood T cell repertoires in COVID-19. Repertoires were generated with immunoSEQ multiplex PCR, while TCRdb's copy carries only in-frame clones and drops some. Of about 270,000 clones listed, 86% are singletons. The sequenced material came from peripheral blood. These receptors originate from a woman older than 75 with COVID-19, enrolled during active disease.

The chain carries TRBV7-8 and TRBJ2-6; D is ambiguous. CDR3 length equals 15 residues. Germline CDR1 reads SGHVS; CDR2 reads FQNEAQ. The V and J ends lost 1 base and 0 bases respectively, with 4 bases between them. CDR3 coding DNA: TGTGCCAGCAGCTTAGGGCTCTCTGGGGCCAACGTCCTGACTTTC. Translating gives CASSLGLSGANVLTF.

The chain couples TRBV3-1 (or the pseudogene TRBV3-2) to TRBJ2-5, with 12 nucleotides matching TRBD2. The V and J ends lost 4 bases and 2 bases, in that order; junction bases with no gene match: 8. CDR3 length: 17 residues. CDR1 LGHDT and CDR2 YNNKEL come from the germline V gene (reference sequence). The CDR3 is CASSLHGLAGPQETQYF. For the CDR3, the DNA is TGTGCCAGCAGCCTCCACGGACTAGCGGGGCCACAAGAGACCCAGTACTTC.

For the CDR3, the DNA is TGTGCCAGTAGTGAGGCCCGGGGGGTTTTGGGCAATGAGCAGTTCTTC. Amino acids: CASSEARGVLGNEQFF. The J gene is TRBJ2-1, the V gene TRBV19; 7 nucleotides line up with TRBD2. There are 16 residues in the CDR3. J gave up 6 bases and V 5 bases, and 13 bases lay outside the gene matches. Germline V gene sequence: CDR1 LNHDA, CDR2 SQIVND (reference sequence).

The rearrangement joins TRBV3-1 (or the pseudogene TRBV3-2) to TRBJ1-5; 7 nucleotides align to TRBD1. Germline-derived CDR1 and CDR2 are LGHDT and YNNKEL (reference sequence). V lost 4 bases, J lost 2 bases, and 2 bases stayed unmatched. This CDR3 spans 14 amino acids. CDR3 DNA: TGTGCCAGCAGCCCCAGGGGGGGCAATCAGCCCCAGCATTTT. The encoded protein is CASSPRGGNQPQHF.

This clone appeared once. The chain links TRBV9 to TRBJ1-2; 8 bases map to TRBD1. Germline V gives CDR1 SGDLS, CDR2 YYNGEE. The CDR3 is 17 amino acids. The junction had 16 bases not matched to a gene; V was cut back by 4 bases and J by 5 bases. CDR3 protein: CASSLDNSGGTRYGYTF. Here the CDR3 DNA reads TGTGCCAGCAGCCTAGATAATTCAGGGGGCACTAGGTATGGCTACACCTTC.

The sample holds one count of this clone. The chain joins TRBV28 to TRBJ1-2; 9 nucleotides match TRBD1. This CDR3 is 13 amino acids long. Trimming at V came to 6 bases and at J to 8 bases, leaving 7 bases not matched to a gene. The germline V gene encodes CDR1 MDHEN and CDR2 SYDVKM. In DNA, the CDR3 is TGTGCCAGCAGCCTACAGGGGGCGCGCGGCTACACCTTC. As protein: CASSLQGARGYTF.

This sequence joins TRBV6-5 and TRBJ2-7; TRBD1 aligns across 9 bases. V gave up 6 bases and J gave up 4 bases; unmatched junction bases: 7. CDR1 is MNHEY, CDR2 SVGAGI, per germline. The CDR3 runs 14 residues. The CDR3 nucleotides are TGTGCCAGCAGGGGTACGGGACAGGGTTACGAGCAGTACTTC. This sequence encodes CASRGTGQGYEQYF.

This chain links TRBV5-1 with TRBJ2-6, with D possibly matching TRBD1 (5 bases). Germline lookup yields CDR1 SGHRS and CDR2 YFSETQ. There are 15 residues in the CDR3. The V and J ends lost 1 base and 4 bases respectively, with 9 bases between them. For the CDR3, the DNA is TGCGCCAGCAGCTTGTTAGGGGTCGGGGCCAACGTCCTGACTTTC. As protein: CASSLLGVGANVLTF.

This clone came up once. The V gene is TRBV29-1, the J gene TRBJ1-1, with a weak D call TRBD1 (6 bases). V shed 6 bases and J shed 3 bases, with 14 bases lying between them. This CDR3 spans 13 amino acids. The V gene's germline CDR1 is SQVTM and CDR2 ANQGSEA. CDR3 region: CSVLGGLYTEAFF. CDR3 bases: TGCAGCGTCTTGGGGGGGCTGTACACTGAAGCTTTCTTT.

This CDR3 is CASSAGQHYEQYF. CDR3 sequence (DNA): TGTGCCAGCAGCGCGGGACAGCACTACGAGCAGTACTTC. The V and J genes are TRBV9 and TRBJ2-7; 7 bases agree with TRBD1. Trimming at V came to 3 bases and at J to 3 bases, leaving 3 bases not matched to a gene. The CDR3 runs 13 residues. Germline loops: CDR1 SGDLS, CDR2 YYNGEE. Combining the CDR3 with reference TRBV9 and TRBJ2-7 gives the whole variable domain DSGVTQTPKHLITATGQRVTLRCSPRSGDLSVYWYQQSLDQGLQFLIQYYNGEERAKGNILERFSAQQFPDLHSELNLSSLELGDSALYFCASSAGQHYEQYFGPGTRLTVT.

The count of this clone is one. The rearrangement links TRBV27 to TRBJ2-7; D perhaps matches TRBD1 (6 bases). Deletions cut 5 bases from V and 4 bases from J, with 18 bases between. The germline gives CDR1 MNHEY, CDR2 SMNVEV (reference sequence). The CDR3 contains 15 residues. As DNA, the CDR3 is TGTGCCAGCAGTACCACAGGGAAAAGCTCTTACGAGCAGTACTTC. Protein: CASSTTGKSSYEQYF.

The genes are TRBV28 and TRBJ2-2; D not certain. The length of the CDR3 is 15 residues. V was trimmed by 6 bases and J by 0 bases, leaving 11 bases between them. Looked up from germline, CDR1 is MDHEN and CDR2 is SYDVKM. DNA of the CDR3: TGTGCCAGCAGCAGTCTGGCAACGAACACCGGGGAGCTGTTTTTT. As protein: CASSSLATNTGELFF.

Only one count was recorded for this clone. V is TRBV19 and J is TRBJ2-5; unclear D gene. Trimming pared 0 bases from V and 1 base from J, leaving 9 bases between. This CDR3 region has 15 residues. CDR1 and CDR2 (germline): LNHDA, SQIVND (reference sequence). CDR3 sequence reads: CASSIDLLSQETQYF. CDR3 nucleotides: TGTGCCAGTAGTATAGATCTGCTGAGCCAAGAGACCCAGTACTTC.

This chain joins TRBV7-9 and TRBJ2-3; D may be TRBD2 (8 bases). Per the germline V gene, CDR1 is SEHNR and CDR2 is FQNEAQ (reference sequence). V gave up 5 bases and J gave up 6 bases, with 21 bases separating them. The CDR3 covers 16 residues. This CDR3 reads CASSPREGALKDTQYF. The CDR3, as DNA: TGTGCCAGCAGCCCCCGGGAGGGGGCCTTAAAGGATACGCAGTATTTT.

The rearrangement links TRBV27 to TRBJ1-5, with D maybe TRBD1 (5 bases). CDR1 is MNHEY and CDR2 is SMNVEV in the germline V gene (reference sequence). Deletions cut 6 bases from V and 6 bases from J, with 12 bases between. The CDR3 is 13 residues long. The CDR3 DNA sequence: TGTGCCAGCAGACTCGGGGGAACTCAGCCCCAGCATTTT. This encodes CASRLGGTQPQHF.